Below, 26 T cell receptor beta chains from the same sample are listed, as sequenced in a study of CD8+ T cells in alopecia areata. Extracted RNA was reverse transcribed, and the resulting cDNA served as sequencing template. The data were produced by immunoSEQ multiplex PCR, yet TCRdb's version contains in-frame clones alone and is incomplete. The table has more than 130,000 clones, roughly four fifths seen once. Stated treatment: oral pan-JAK inhibitor, 5-10 mg twice daily. Material: CD8+ T cells sorted from blood, obtained at week 4, from a patient treated with tofacitinib. Receptors were obtained from a human donor with alopecia areata.

V usage is TRBV14 and J usage is TRBJ2-3; D is unclear. Looked up from germline, CDR1 is SGHDN and CDR2 is FVKESK. V gave up 8 bases and J gave up 3 bases, with 6 bases separating them. This CDR3 comprises 11 residues. The CDR3: CASAVTDTQYF. The CDR3 DNA reads TGTGCCAGCGCCGTTACAGATACGCAGTATTTT.

V usage is TRBV15 and J usage is TRBJ1-2; D not resolved. Looked up from germline, CDR1 is LNHNV and CDR2 is YYDKDF (reference sequence). This CDR3 region has 15 residues. V dropped 0 bases and J dropped 8 bases, with 16 bases sitting between them. The CDR3 DNA sequence: TGTGCCACCAGCAGAGATCGCGGAACCTCTGGCGGCTACACCTTC. It specifies CATSRDRGTSGGYTF.

The CDR3 protein is CASSQVSPYQPQHF. The CDR3 DNA sequence: TGTGCCAGCAGCCAAGTTAGCCCCTATCAGCCCCAGCATTTT. The chain links TRBV14 to TRBJ1-5; D uncertain. Germline loops: CDR1 SGHDN, CDR2 FVKESK. The CDR3 has 14 amino acids. Trimming removed 1 base from V and 5 bases from J, with 9 bases in between.

The chain links TRBV2 to TRBJ1-4; no definite D call. Germline V gene lookup returns CDR1 SNHLY and CDR2 FYNNEI. The CDR3 runs to 15 residues. Trimming shortened V by 5 bases and J by 0 bases, and 10 bases separated the two germline ends. CDR3 DNA: TGTGCCAGCAGTATTACCAGTGCAACTAATGAAAAACTGTTTTTT. This encodes CASSITSATNEKLFF.

The chain is built from TRBV7-9 and TRBJ2-1; no reliable D call. The CDR3 covers 12 residues. In germline, CDR1 is SEHNR, CDR2 FQNEAQ (reference sequence). Trimming removed 6 bases from V and 5 bases from J, with 8 bases in between. CDR3 residues: CASSSADNEQFF. CDR3 DNA: TGTGCCAGCAGTTCCGCAGACAATGAGCAGTTCTTC.

The rearrangement joins TRBV29-1 to TRBJ2-5; weak D call: TRBD2 (5 bases). Trimming left V 3 bases short and J 5 bases short, with 19 bases between. This CDR3 comprises 15 residues. CDR1 and CDR2 from the germline V gene are SQVTM and ANQGSEA. In DNA, the CDR3 is TGCAGCGTTGAGGGCACTGAAGGGTCGGGGGAGACCCAGTACTTC. Amino acids: CSVEGTEGSGETQYF.

The rearrangement uses TRBV7-9 and TRBJ2-4, with D possibly matching TRBD1 (5 bases). CDR3 length: 13 residues. Per germline, CDR1 SEHNR and CDR2 FQNEAQ (reference sequence). V lost 3 bases and J lost 5, with 8 bases in between. The CDR3 DNA is TGTGCCAGCAGCTTCGAAGGGGAAAACATTCAGTACTTC. Translation gives CASSFEGENIQYF.

This clone appeared once. The rearrangement links TRBV7-9 to TRBJ2-5; D is possibly TRBD1 or TRBD2 (6 bases each). CDR1 and CDR2 (germline): SEHNR, FQNEAQ (reference sequence). This CDR3 is 16 amino acids long. V lost 5 bases and J lost 5, with 21 bases in between. CDR3 nucleotides: TGTGCCAGCAGCCCAGGGGCCGGGGGCGCGGAGGAGACCCAGTACTTC. Its translation is CASSPGAGGAEETQYF. Combining the CDR3 with reference TRBV7-9 and TRBJ2-5 gives the whole variable domain DTGVSQNPRHKITKRGQNVTFRCDPISEHNRLYWYRQTLGQGPEFLTYFQNEAQLEKSRLLSDRFSAERPKGSFSTLEIQRTEQGDSAMYLCASSPGAGGAEETQYFGPGTRLLVL.

V gene TRBV9 combines with J gene TRBJ2-5, with 10 bases matching TRBD2. J was trimmed by 1 base and V by 4 bases; bases with no gene match: 7. This CDR3 contains 16 residues. The germline CDR1 and CDR2 sequences are SGDLS and YYNGEE. In DNA form, the CDR3 reads TGTGCCAGCAGCCCAGGGACTAGCGACCTCCAAGAGACCCAGTACTTC. Translation gives CASSPGTSDLQETQYF.

This clone was counted only a few times. This chain uses TRBV27 with TRBJ1-2; 7 nucleotides line up with TRBD1. Per germline, CDR1 MNHEY and CDR2 SMNVEV (reference sequence). The CDR3 runs to 11 residues. Losses at the gene ends were 6 bases for V and 7 bases for J; bases not matched to a gene: 2. The CDR3 is CASRQGVGYTF. CDR3 sequence (DNA): TGTGCCAGCAGGCAGGGGGTTGGCTACACCTTC.

The genes are TRBV29-1 and TRBJ2-2, with D uncertain. The CDR3 extends over 12 amino acids. From germline, CDR1 is SQVTM and CDR2 ANQGSEA. Trimming removed 4 bases at V and 0 bases at J, with 3 bases between. This chain's CDR3 is CSVVTNTGELFF. For the CDR3, the DNA is TGCAGCGTTGTGACGAACACCGGGGAGCTGTTTTTT.

This chain links TRBV6-5 with TRBJ2-7; 8 nucleotides line up with TRBD1. V was clipped by 2 bases and J by 6 bases; unmatched bases: 3. Germline CDR1 and CDR2: MNHEY and SVGAGI. The CDR3 loop spans 13 amino acids. The DNA for the CDR3 is TGTGCCAGCAGTTACAACGACAGGGGCGAGCAGTACTTC. It translates to CASSYNDRGEQYF.

This clone has more than one count but fewer than ten. The chain carries TRBV7-9 and TRBJ1-1; D might be TRBD1 (6 bases). The CDR3 consists of 14 residues. Germline V lookup: CDR1 SEHNR, CDR2 FQNEAQ (reference sequence). Between the trimmed V and J ends, which lost 5 bases and 3 bases, there was a span of 13 bases. The CDR3 DNA reads as TGTGCCAGCAGCACAAGCAGGGGATACACTGAAGCTTTCTTT. Translating it yields CASSTSRGYTEAFF.

This rearrangement joins TRBV4-1 to TRBJ2-7; 7 bases fit TRBD1. The CDR3 runs 16 residues. The V and J ends lost 3 bases and 0 bases, in that order; junction bases with no gene match: 8. Germline loops: CDR1 MGHRA, CDR2 YSYEKL. The CDR3 spells CASSHLGTAPSYEQYF. CDR3 bases: TGCGCCAGCAGCCACCTGGGGACAGCTCCCTCCTACGAGCAGTACTTC.

V is TRBV5-6 and J is TRBJ1-1, with D uncertain. V shed 6 bases and J shed 0 bases, with 15 bases lying between them. Germline-derived CDR1 and CDR2 are SGHDT and YYEEEE. CDR3 length: 15 residues. CDR3 protein: CASTLGSVLNTEAFF. CDR3 DNA: TGTGCCAGCACCCTAGGGTCGGTATTGAACACTGAAGCTTTCTTT.

The chain uses TRBV6-5 and TRBJ1-1, with D unresolved. CDR1 MNHEY and CDR2 SVGAGI come from the germline V gene. V lost 2 bases to trimming and J lost 11 bases, with 6 bases between them. This CDR3 contains 10 residues. Here the CDR3 reads CASSYPLAFF. Here the CDR3 DNA reads TGTGCCAGCAGTTACCCTCTGGCTTTCTTT.

The chain carries TRBV27 and TRBJ2-7; the match to TRBD1 covers 7 bases. CDR1 and CDR2 from the germline V gene are MNHEY and SMNVEV (reference sequence). The CDR3 is made up of 14 amino acids. Losses at the gene ends were 2 bases for V and 2 bases for J; bases not matched to a gene: 3. The CDR3 sequence is CASSLRDSAYEQYF. The CDR3 DNA reads as TGTGCCAGCAGTTTAAGGGACAGCGCCTACGAGCAGTACTTC.

This rearrangement joins TRBV7-2 to TRBJ1-1; 9 bases are a match to TRBD1. Looked up from germline, CDR1 is SGHTA and CDR2 is FQGNSA. CDR3 length: 18 amino acids. Losses at the gene ends were 5 bases for V and 1 base for J; bases not matched to a gene: 14. CDR3 residues: CASSLPGQGSWENTEAFF. Here the CDR3 DNA reads TGTGCCAGCAGCCTCCCCGGACAGGGGAGTTGGGAGAACACTGAAGCTTTCTTT.

This rearrangement joins TRBV14 to TRBJ2-5, with D uncertain. This CDR3 comprises 13 residues. Germline assignment: CDR1 SGHDN and CDR2 FVKESK. Trimming removed 4 bases from V and 7 bases from J, with 13 bases in between. The CDR3 loop reads CASSRLGEATQYF. The CDR3 DNA reads as TGTGCCAGCAGCCGTCTAGGAGAAGCGACCCAGTACTTC.

This clone was recorded a few times. V gene TRBV6-5 combines with J gene TRBJ2-5, with 9 bases matching TRBD2. The CDR3 covers 14 residues. Germline loops: CDR1 MNHEY, CDR2 SVGAGI. After removal of 5 bases from V and 5 bases from J, the junction contained 6 bases not matched to a gene. As DNA, the CDR3 is TGTGCCAGCAGTCCTGGGACTAGCTCGGAGACCCAGTACTTC. As protein: CASSPGTSSETQYF.

This clone is a singleton in its sample. The chain recombines TRBV27 with TRBJ2-5; 10 bases align to TRBD2. V gave up 4 bases and J gave up 0 bases; unmatched junction bases: 8. Germline V lookup: CDR1 MNHEY, CDR2 SMNVEV (reference sequence). The CDR3 is 17 amino acids. CDR3 amino acids: CASSSLKLAGYQETQYF. The CDR3 DNA is TGTGCCAGCAGTTCCTTAAAACTAGCGGGGTACCAAGAGACCCAGTACTTC.

DNA for the CDR3: TGTGCCAGCAGCCTAGGACGGGAGCAGTACTTC. Amino acids: CASSLGREQYF. The chain couples TRBV7-6 to TRBJ2-7; D not certain. The germline gives CDR1 SGHVS, CDR2 FNYEAQ. V dropped 5 bases and J dropped 7 bases, with 9 bases sitting between them. The CDR3 length is 11 residues. Together with reference TRBV7-6 and TRBJ2-7, the CDR3 gives the full variable domain: GAGVSQSPRYKVTKRGQDVALRCDPISGHVSLYWYRQALGQGPEFLTYFNYEAQQDKSGLPNDRFSAERPEGSISTLTIQRTEQRDSAMYRCASSLGREQYFGPGTRLTVT.

The chain employs TRBV6-1 and TRBJ1-5, with D hard to call. The germline V gene has CDR1 MNHNS and CDR2 SASEGT. The CDR3 loop spans 12 amino acids. V gave up 7 bases and J gave up 2 bases, with 6 bases separating them. CDR3 sequence: CASTEGNQPQHF. CDR3 nucleotide sequence: TGTGCCAGCACTGAGGGCAATCAGCCCCAGCATTTT.

V is TRBV7-9 and J is TRBJ2-1, with D maybe TRBD2 (6 bases). Germline V gives CDR1 SEHNR, CDR2 FQNEAQ (reference sequence). V was pared by 5 bases and J by 4 bases, with 15 bases between. This CDR3 is 15 amino acids long. Here the CDR3 reads CASSPHELAYNEQFF. CDR3 in DNA: TGTGCCAGCAGCCCTCATGAACTAGCATACAATGAGCAGTTCTTC.

The V call is TRBV6-1, the J call TRBJ2-7; D may be TRBD1 (5 bases). Germline V gives CDR1 MNHNS, CDR2 SASEGT. V was cut by 9 bases and J by 4 bases, with 19 bases left in between. The CDR3 runs 14 residues. The CDR3 sequence: CASSLRGRPYEQYF. The CDR3 region has the DNA TGTGCCAGTTCCCTAAGGGGCAGACCTTACGAGCAGTACTTC.

This chain links TRBV7-9 with TRBJ2-7; D might be TRBD2 (5 bases). With 3 bases removed from V and 1 base from J, the gap between germline ends came to 13 bases. Germline assignment: CDR1 SEHNR and CDR2 FQNEAQ (reference sequence). The CDR3 spans 15 residues. This CDR3 is CASSFTDRGSYEQYF. CDR3 sequence (DNA): TGTGCCAGCAGCTTTACAGATCGGGGTTCCTACGAGCAGTACTTC.